The 13 T cell receptor beta chains below were found in one sample sequenced in a study of CD8+CD57+ T cells in acquired aplastic anemia. The patients chosen for sequencing had shown expansion of CD8+CD57+ cells (detected by flow cytometry). Genomic DNA acted as the template from which TCR beta VDJ combination and CDR3 sequence profiling were carried out. TCRdb re-called the reads through MiXCR, storing one row per CDR3 protein. The table lists about 58,000 distinct CDR3 sequences, roughly three fifths of them singletons. The sequenced material came from sorted CD4+, CD8+, or CD8+CD57+ T cells (not recorded which) from PBMCs. The source is a human donor with aplastic anemia.

V is TRBV4-3 and J is TRBJ1-2; TRBD1 agrees at 8 bases. The CDR3 length is 14 residues. Germline assignment: CDR1 LGHNA and CDR2 YSLEER. Trimming took 5 bases from V and 4 from J; bases not matched to a gene: 6. The CDR3: CASSTDRGGYGYTF. The CDR3 nucleotides are TGCGCCAGCAGCACCGACAGGGGTGGCTATGGCTACACCTTC.

The V and J genes are TRBV29-1 and TRBJ2-2, with D possibly being TRBD1 (7 bases). With 3 bases removed from V and 5 bases from J, the gap between germline ends came to 13 bases. The CDR3 consists of 14 residues. Per germline, CDR1 SQVTM and CDR2 ANQGSEA. CDR3: CSVDWDSGTGELFF. CDR3 DNA: TGCAGCGTTGACTGGGACAGCGGGACCGGGGAGCTGTTTTTT.

The chain uses TRBV7-9 and TRBJ2-5; no clear D. The CDR3 is 13 residues long. Germline V gene lookup returns CDR1 SEHNR and CDR2 FQNEAQ (reference sequence). Trimming took 5 bases from V and 5 from J, leaving 12 bases between them. CDR3 loop: CASSLIGWETQYF. For the CDR3, the DNA is TGTGCCAGCAGCCTAATAGGTTGGGAGACCCAGTACTTC.

About this clonotype itself: Since the CDR3 does not end with the conserved phenylalanine or tryptophan, this likely comes from a read error. It is unclear where the CDR3 begins or ends on the DNA, so no DNA is shown, and the CDR3 is as TCRdb lists it. V and J are TRBV5-1 and TRBJ2-7; no check of the table's D call, TRBD2, against the DNA was made. The CDR3 spans 11 residues, counting both ends. From germline, CDR1 is SGHRS and CDR2 YFSETQ. The CDR3 loop is CASSGSYEQHL.

There are many counts of this clonotype. V usage is TRBV2 and J usage is TRBJ1-1; D is uncertain. This CDR3 spans 14 amino acids. CDR1 and CDR2 (germline): SNHLY, FYNNEI. Trimming shortened V by 8 bases and J by 0 bases, and 13 bases separated the two germline ends. CDR3 protein: CASPGGQLNTEAFF. In nucleotides, the CDR3 is TGTGCCAGCCCCGGAGGGCAGTTGAACACTGAAGCTTTCTTT.

The sample holds one count of this clonotype. The rearrangement links TRBV11-3 to TRBJ2-7; TRBD1 matches at 8 bases. Per the germline V gene, CDR1 is SGHNT and CDR2 is YENEEA. V dropped 5 bases and J dropped 3; count of bases not matched to a gene: 3. There are 13 residues in the CDR3. In DNA form, the CDR3 reads TGTGCCAGCAGCGTTGACAGGGGCTACGAGCAGTACGTC. Amino acids: CASSVDRGYEQYV.

The chain carries TRBV7-3 and TRBJ2-2; 9 nucleotides line up with TRBD1. V lost 3 bases to trimming and J lost 4 bases; unmatched junction nucleotides: 12. The CDR3 loop spans 18 amino acids. Germline V gives CDR1 SGHTA, CDR2 FQGTGA. CDR3 DNA sequence: TGTGCCAGCAGCTTTTATTCGGGACAGGGTTCGGGCACCGGGGAGCTGTTTTTT. Translated, it gives CASSFYSGQGSGTGELFF. The entire variable domain, with the rest obtained from reference TRBV7-3 and TRBJ2-2, is as follows: GAGVSQTPSNKVTEKGKYVELRCDPISGHTALYWYRQSLGQGPEFLIYFQGTGAADDSGLPNDRFFAVRPEGSVSTLKIQRTERGDSAVYLCASSFYSGQGSGTGELFFGEGSRLTVL.

The rearrangement uses TRBV7-8 and TRBJ2-7; 11 bases match TRBD2. Germline CDR1 is SGHVS and CDR2 is FQNEAQ. This CDR3 spans 15 amino acids. The CDR3 nucleotides read TGTGCCCGCAGCTTAATTAGCGGGGGGGATTACGAGCAGTACGTC. As protein: CARSLISGGDYEQYV.

This clonotype showed up many times. This chain connects TRBV7-3 to TRBJ2-3, with a possible D match to TRBD2 (7 bases). Trimming took 0 bases from V and 5 from J, leaving 12 bases between them. CDR3 length: 15 residues. CDR1 is SGHTA, CDR2 FQGTGA, per germline. This chain's CDR3 is CASSLTGGAIDTQYF. The CDR3 DNA is TGTGCCAGCAGCTTAACGGGGGGGGCTATAGATACGCAGTATTTT.

This chain uses TRBV7-9 with TRBJ2-7, with D unclear. V lost 6 bases and J 2 bases, leaving 5 bases between the germline ends. Per germline, CDR1 SEHNR and CDR2 FQNEAQ (reference sequence). This CDR3 is built from 11 residues. The CDR3 reads CASRNTYEQYF. CDR3 DNA sequence: TGTGCCAGCAGGAACACCTACGAGCAGTACTTC.

The gene calls are TRBV20-1 and TRBJ2-2; 10 nucleotides line up with TRBD2. The CDR3 spans 17 residues. With 2 bases clipped from V and 2 bases from J, the junction kept 8 bases outside the gene matches. The germline V gene has CDR1 DFQATT and CDR2 SNEGSKA (reference sequence). This chain's CDR3 is CSARTSSGGYNTGELFF. The DNA for the CDR3 is TGCAGTGCTAGAACATCTAGCGGGGGATACAACACCGGGGAGCTGTTTTTT.

This clonotype has ten or more counts. The chain joins TRBV15 to TRBJ2-5, with D perhaps matching TRBD2 (6 bases). CDR3 length: 16 amino acids. Germline-derived CDR1 and CDR2 are LNHNV and YYDKDF (reference sequence). V was clipped by 4 bases and J by 7 bases, with 22 bases between them. The DNA of the CDR3 is TGTGCCACCAGCATTGGCGGGGACCCGCAGCTTGGGACCCAGTACTTC. Its protein is CATSIGGDPQLGTQYF. Using reference TRBV15 and TRBJ2-5 for the parts outside the CDR3, the full variable domain is DAMVIQNPRYQVTQFGKPVTLSCSQTLNHNVMYWYQQKSSQAPKLLFHYYDKDFNNEADTPDNFQSRRPNTSFCFLDIRSPGLGDTAMYLCATSIGGDPQLGTQYFGPGTRLLVL.

The chain joins TRBV2 to TRBJ2-7, with D unclear. Germline V gene lookup returns CDR1 SNHLY and CDR2 FYNNEI. The CDR3 consists of 14 residues. Here the CDR3 reads CARSFGRASYEQYV. As DNA, the CDR3 is TGTGCCCGCAGCTTCGGACGGGCCTCCTACGAGCAGTACGTC.